These 9 T cell receptor beta chains were all obtained from the same sample, sequenced in a study. TCRdb reanalysed the 5' RACE reads using MiXCR and keeps one entry per CDR3 protein. The repertoire holds about 57,000 distinct CDR3 sequences, with roughly 25% as singletons. The sorted Tregs were CD4+CD25+CD127-/low cells. The sequenced sample consisted of tumor-infiltrating Tregs sorted from the breast tumor. These receptors all stem from a female donor with breast cancer.

This clonotype was seen a handful of times. This chain links TRBV24-1 with TRBJ2-3; D ambiguous. Germline V gives CDR1 KGHDR, CDR2 SFDVKD. Trimming pared 2 bases from V and 0 bases from J, leaving 8 bases between. The CDR3 has 15 amino acids. The CDR3 bases are TGTGCCACCAGTGATTCCGACGTAAGCACAGATACGCAGTATTTT. It is translated as CATSDSDVSTDTQYF.

This clonotype was seen repeatedly, ten times or more. The CDR3 spells CASSQLGSSYNEQFF. In DNA, the CDR3 is TGCGCCAGCAGCCAACTCGGAAGCTCCTACAATGAGCAGTTCTTC. J is TRBJ2-1 and V is TRBV4-1, with D uncertain. Germline V CDR1 and CDR2: MGHRA, YSYEKL. The V end was cut by 2 bases, the J end by 0 bases, with 8 bases between. The CDR3 has 15 residues.

The gene calls are TRBV11-2 and TRBJ2-2, with 9 bases matching TRBD2. Losses at the gene ends were 2 bases for V and 5 bases for J; bases not matched to a gene: 3. The CDR3 sequence is 15 residues long. Germline V gene data show CDR1 as SGHAT and CDR2 as FQNNGV. CDR3 sequence: CASSLSGRRTGELFF. In nucleotides, the CDR3 is TGTGCCAGCAGCTTAAGCGGGAGGAGGACCGGGGAGCTGTTTTTT.

Turning to this clonotype: As the CDR3 is not closed by the conserved phenylalanine or tryptophan, this likely results from a read error. The DNA is left out, because the CDR3 cannot be placed on it with certainty; the CDR3 is given as TCRdb lists it. This chain uses TRBV7-8 with TRBJ2-3. The CDR3 is made up of 15 amino acids, end residues included. CDR1 and CDR2 (germline): SGHVS, FQNEAQ. This CDR3 is CASSLRDDGPDTHYL.

This clonotype showed up just a few times. The chain employs TRBV5-1 and TRBJ2-1; 9 bases fit TRBD1. CDR1 SGHRS and CDR2 YFSETQ come from the germline V gene. Trimming removed 1 base from V and 7 bases from J; junction bases left unmatched: 6. The CDR3 spans 15 residues. CDR3 protein: CASSLLQGANNEQFF. CDR3 sequence (DNA): TGCGCCAGCAGCTTGTTACAGGGGGCGAATAATGAGCAGTTCTTC. The full variable domain, its missing parts supplied by reference TRBV5-1 and TRBJ2-1, is KAGVTQTPRYLIKTRGQQVTLSCSPISGHRSVSWYQQTPGQGLQFLFEYFSETQRNKGNFPGRFSGRQFSNSRSEMNVSTLELGDSALYLCASSLLQGANNEQFFGPGTRLTVL.

The V gene is TRBV2, the J gene TRBJ2-1; the D gene could be TRBD1 or TRBD2 (5 bases each). The CDR3 covers 13 residues. Trimming shortened V by 5 bases and J by 9 bases, and 14 bases separated the two germline ends. Looked up from germline, CDR1 is SNHLY and CDR2 is FYNNEI. CDR3: CASSLGEYGEQFF. CDR3 DNA: TGTGCCAGCAGTTTGGGGGAGTATGGTGAGCAGTTCTTC.

This clonotype has more than one count but fewer than ten. The rearrangement links TRBV6-1 to TRBJ2-5; 10 nucleotides line up with TRBD1. Per the germline V gene, CDR1 is MNHNS and CDR2 is SASEGT. The CDR3 has 17 residues. V dropped 2 bases and J dropped 5; count of bases not matched to a gene: 11. The CDR3 nucleotides read TGTGCCAGCAGTGAACGACAGGGGGCTTTTGGTTCGGAGACCCAGTACTTC. Protein sequence: CASSERQGAFGSETQYF.

This clonotype was seen ten or more times. The V call is TRBV2, the J call TRBJ2-5, with D possibly called TRBD1 or TRBD2 (5 bases each). Germline CDR1 SNHLY, CDR2 FYNNEI. Trimming stripped 8 bases from V and 2 bases from J, with 6 bases between. The CDR3 sequence is 11 residues long. CDR3 loop: CASGGQETQYF. CDR3 nucleotides: TGTGCCAGCGGGGGTCAAGAGACCCAGTACTTC.

The chain uses TRBV9 and TRBJ2-2; 9 bases align to TRBD2. V gave up 1 base and J gave up 8 bases; unmatched junction bases: 9. Germline values: CDR1 SGDLS, CDR2 YYNGEE. This CDR3 has 16 residues. CDR3 sequence (DNA): TGTGCCAGCAGCGTATTAGCGGGAGACCCCCTTGGGGAGCTGTTTTTT. Its protein is CASSVLAGDPLGELFF.